This T cell receptor beta chain came from a study of blood T cells in healthy people across ages. Regarding the study as a whole: Older individuals had lower TCR beta diversity per million T cells (the decline was roughly linear). Researchers judged that diversity estimates from one million T cells fell short of true values. There was a strong correlation between TCR beta diversity and naive T cell percentage. Donor CMV status, an unknown factor, possibly confounded changes in expanded clonotypes.

For the second PCR, which ran for 7 to 11 cycles, a sample-barcoded 5' primer and a J-beta primer mix were used. TCRdb independently ran MiXCR on the 5' RACE reads; one entry per CDR3 protein. The sample carries roughly 2 million distinct CDR3 sequences, 40% to 55% recorded once. This CDR3 has 13 residues. CDR1 and CDR2 (germline): DFQATT, SNEGSKA (reference sequence). Trimming took off 6 bases at V and 2 bases at J, with 12 bases between the two ends. This clonotype was found a few times. The antigen remains undetermined. Source material: blood. The sequence was collected from a middle-aged woman in good health. The chain has TRBV20-1 and TRBJ2-3, with D maybe TRBD1 (6 bases). DNA for the CDR3: TGCAGTGCCGAAGGGACAAACACAGATACGCAGTATTTT. Its translation is CSAEGTNTDTQYF.